This T cell receptor (beta chain) was profiled in a study of shared clonotypes between healthy human individuals. Study summary: CD4 naive and memory got three plates each, CD8 naive two, CD8 memory one.

Once extracted for a subset, genomic DNA was divided evenly among several immunoSEQ plates. Libraries were prepared by immunoSEQ multiplex PCR; TCRdb keeps only in-frame clonotypes and omits some of them. This table has 550,000 to 700,000 clones, 73% appearing once. This receptor was obtained from a woman aged 25 to 39 in good health. The material sequenced was memory CD4+ T cells sorted from blood. Noted subset: CD45RA-negative fraction.

The CDR3 here is CASSLNGRADTDTQYF. The CDR3 coding sequence is TGCGCCAGCAGCTTGAACGGGAGGGCCGATACAGATACGCAGTATTTT. The chain carries TRBV5-1 and TRBJ2-3, with TRBD2 matching 8 bases. This CDR3 region has 16 residues. CDR1 SGHRS and CDR2 YFSETQ come from the germline V gene. V gave up 1 base and J gave up 3 bases; unmatched junction bases: 7.